The next 12 T cell receptor beta chains were all read from a single sample in a study of identifying expanded T cells in peripheral blood. Repertoires were generated with immunoSEQ multiplex PCR, while TCRdb's copy carries only in-frame clones and drops some. The sample has tens of thousands of clones; 82% are singletons. The sequenced sample consisted of blood. The receptors here all came from a person between 18 and 69 years old in good health.

J is TRBJ2-7 and V is TRBV27; unclear D gene. This CDR3 is built from 14 residues. The ends were cut back, 2 bases at V and 1 base at J, with 9 bases in the middle. CDR1 MNHEY and CDR2 SMNVEV come from the germline V gene (reference sequence). CDR3 nucleotide sequence: TGTGCCAGCAGTTTAGCGCCATTTTCCTACGAGCAGTACTTC. Translating gives CASSLAPFSYEQYF.

The chain carries TRBV21-1 and TRBJ1-4; TRBD1, the table's D call, was not compared with the DNA. TRBV21-1 is listed as a pseudogene. This CDR3 spans 16 amino acids. DNA of the CDR3: TGTGCCAGCAGCATACAAAACAGGGGGGCGGGTGAAAAACTGTTTTTT. This translates into CASSIQNRGAGEKLFF.

The chain carries TRBV5-1 and TRBJ2-5, with 8 bases fitting TRBD1. The V segment lost 4 bases and the J segment 5 bases; nucleotides outside the gene matches: 10. The CDR3 covers 15 residues. The germline gives CDR1 SGHRS, CDR2 YFSETQ. The CDR3 DNA sequence: TGCGCCAGCAGCCACCGGGACAGGTCTTTGGAGACCCAGTACTTC. Encoded protein: CASSHRDRSLETQYF.

The rearrangement uses TRBV7-9 and TRBJ2-5; 8 nucleotides line up with TRBD1. The J call is uncertain, as TRBJ2-7 better fits the DNA end. From germline, CDR1 is SEHNR and CDR2 FQNEAQ (reference sequence). The CDR3 consists of 15 residues. CDR3 residues: CASSLFEQGAYEQYF. The CDR3 DNA reads TGTGCCAGCAGCTTATTCGAACAGGGGGCCTACGAGCAGTACTTC.

The J gene is TRBJ1-2, the V gene TRBV18; 8 nucleotides match TRBD1. From germline, CDR1 is KGHSH and CDR2 LQKENI. Trimming removed 4 bases from V and 6 bases from J; junction bases left unmatched: 19. The CDR3 contains 18 residues. CDR3 nucleotide sequence: TGTGCCAGCTCACTCGACAGGGGTTATGCCCTAAAATCGGATGGCTACACCTTC. It encodes CASSLDRGYALKSDGYTF.

This rearrangement joins TRBV15 to TRBJ2-7; TRBD1 or TRBD2 may be the D gene (5 bases each). CDR1 and CDR2 (germline): LNHNV, YYDKDF (reference sequence). V gave up 4 bases and J gave up 1 base, with 17 bases separating them. The CDR3 spans 16 residues. CDR3 region: CATSIRETGQSYEQYF. The CDR3 nucleotides read TGTGCCACCAGCATTAGAGAAACGGGGCAGTCCTACGAGCAGTACTTC.

The chain carries TRBV5-4 and TRBJ1-2, with 8 bases matching TRBD1. Germline loops: CDR1 SGHNT, CDR2 YYREEE (reference sequence). With V trimmed by 4 bases and J by 5 bases, 4 bases remained unmatched. The CDR3 runs to 13 residues. CDR3: CASSLGQEYGYTF. The CDR3 DNA reads as TGTGCCAGCAGCCTGGGACAGGAGTATGGCTACACCTTC. Looking up the rest from reference TRBV5-4 and TRBJ1-2 gives the full variable domain: ETGVTQSPTHLIKTRGQQVTLRCSSQSGHNTVSWYQQALGQGPQFIFQYYREEENGRGNFPPRFSGLQFPNYSSELNVNALELDDSALYLCASSLGQEYGYTFGSGTRLTVV.

This chain uses TRBV15 with TRBJ1-3, with a possible D match to TRBD1 (5 bases). From germline, CDR1 is LNHNV and CDR2 YYDKDF (reference sequence). V lost 2 bases and J lost 7, with 15 bases in between. This CDR3 spans 15 amino acids. The chain's CDR3 is CATSRFSTGGNTIYF. The CDR3 nucleotides read TGTGCCACCAGCAGATTCTCCACTGGGGGGAACACCATATATTTT.

In its sample, this clone was seen a few times. The genes are TRBV28 and TRBJ1-1; D is unresolved. The CDR3 consists of 11 residues. From germline, CDR1 is MDHEN and CDR2 SYDVKM. Trimming removed 6 bases at V and 6 bases at J, with 8 bases between. The CDR3 nucleotides are TGTGCCAGCAGGGGAAGGCCTGAAGCTTTCTTT. This gives the protein CASRGRPEAFF.

The V gene is TRBV5-4, the J gene TRBJ2-7, with D maybe TRBD1 (6 bases). Germline V gene lookup returns CDR1 SGHNT and CDR2 YYREEE (reference sequence). V gave up 0 bases and J gave up 1 base, with 8 bases separating them. The CDR3 spans 14 residues. The CDR3 reads CASSLDRASYEQYV. DNA of the CDR3: TGTGCCAGCAGCTTGGACAGGGCATCCTACGAGCAGTACGTC.

The gene calls are TRBV19 and TRBJ1-3, with 7 bases lining up with TRBD1. The trim removed 7 bases at V and 0 bases at J, leaving 6 bases unmatched. Germline CDR1 reads LNHDA; CDR2 reads SQIVND (reference sequence). The CDR3 is 15 amino acids. CDR3: CASTATGVSGNTIYF. CDR3 nucleotides: TGTGCCAGTACCGCCACAGGGGTCTCTGGAAACACCATATATTTT.

The table lists this clone with a count of one. Other DNA sequences in the sample encode the same CDR3. J is TRBJ1-2 and V is TRBV19, with a possible D match to TRBD1 (6 bases). The CDR3 sequence is 14 residues long. The germline V gene encodes CDR1 LNHDA and CDR2 SQIVND (reference sequence). Trimming took 2 bases from V and 8 from J, leaving 15 bases between them. The CDR3 sequence is CASSITRGEGGYTF. For the CDR3, the DNA is TGTGCCAGTAGTATAACCAGGGGAGAGGGCGGCTACACCTTC.